These 20 T cell receptor beta chains were sequenced from one sample in a study of identical twins. TCRdb re-analysed the 5' RACE reads in MiXCR, keeping a single row per CDR3 protein. The data show roughly 690,000 distinct CDR3 sequences, roughly 6% seen once. Sequences were obtained from naive T cells sorted from blood. These receptors were taken from a man aged 18 to 30 in good health.

This clonotype was seen ten or more times. This sequence joins TRBV5-1 and TRBJ1-1; D not resolved. The germline gives CDR1 SGHRS, CDR2 YFSETQ. The ends were cut back, 4 bases at V and 0 bases at J, with 13 bases in the middle. This CDR3 is built from 15 residues. The CDR3 sequence: CASSGGSFMNTEAFF. The DNA of the CDR3 is TGCGCCAGCAGCGGAGGAAGCTTCATGAACACTGAAGCTTTCTTT.

This clonotype appeared many times. CDR3 in DNA: TGTGCCACCCGAGGGGGGACAGCGAACACTGAAGCTTTCTTT. It is translated as CATRGGTANTEAFF. The chain links TRBV10-3 to TRBJ1-1; 7 bases match TRBD1. CDR1 is ENHRY and CDR2 is SYGVKD in the germline V gene. CDR3 length: 14 amino acids. V lost 10 bases, J lost 1 base, and 9 bases stayed unmatched.

As for this clonotype: A much larger clone differs from this one at a single base, so this may be a read error. The chain has TRBV11-1 and TRBJ2-7, with 9 bases fitting TRBD1. The V gene end was trimmed by 5 bases and the J gene end by 2 bases; junction bases not matched to a gene: 7. This CDR3 spans 15 amino acids. Germline values: CDR1 SGHAT, CDR2 FQDESV (reference sequence). CDR3 sequence reads: CASSQDRGIPYEQYF. The CDR3, as DNA: TGTGCCAGCAGCCAGGACAGGGGTATTCCCTACGAGCAGTACTTC. The full variable domain, rest sourced from reference TRBV11-1 and TRBJ2-7, is EAEVAQSPRYKITEKSQAVAFWCDPISGHATLYWYRQILGQGPELLVQFQDESVVDDSQLPKDRFSAERLKGVDSTLKIQPAELGDSAMYLCASSQDRGIPYEQYFGPGTRLTVT.

This clonotype was counted at least ten times. DNA for the CDR3: TGTGCCAGCAGTTTACAGGGCCATAACTATGGCTACACCTTC. Its protein is CASSLQGHNYGYTF. This chain links TRBV12-3 or TRBV12-4 with TRBJ1-2, with TRBD1 as a possible D gene (5 bases). CDR3 length equals 14 residues. V dropped 2 bases and J dropped 1 base, with 8 bases sitting between them.

About this clonotype itself: A much larger clone sits a single nucleotide away, making a read error possible. The rearrangement uses TRBV6-1 and TRBJ2-3, with 8 positions matching TRBD2. Germline lookup yields CDR1 MNHNS and CDR2 SASEGT. This CDR3 has 15 residues. With 6 bases clipped from V and 0 bases from J, the junction kept 5 bases outside the gene matches. CDR3: CASSQLAASTDTQYF. The CDR3 DNA follows: TGTGCCAGCAGCCAACTAGCGGCTAGCACAGATACGCAGTATTTT.

The chain recombines TRBV11-3 with TRBJ2-1; perhaps TRBD2 as D (5 bases). Trimming pared 0 bases from V and 7 bases from J, leaving 10 bases between. The CDR3 has 14 residues. Per germline, CDR1 SGHNT and CDR2 YENEEA. The CDR3 DNA follows: TGTGCCAGCAGCTTAGATGGCGGCGGGAATGAGCAGTTCTTC. Translated: CASSLDGGGNEQFF.

The rearrangement uses TRBV7-9 and TRBJ2-7; D unresolved. V lost 2 bases and J lost 5, with 10 bases in between. Germline V gene lookup returns CDR1 SEHNR and CDR2 FQNEAQ (reference sequence). This CDR3 contains 13 residues. DNA of the CDR3: TGTGCCAGCAGCTTAAGCCTGGGGAACGAGCAGTACGTC. This codes for CASSLSLGNEQYV.

In its sample, this clonotype was seen a few times. The rearrangement joins TRBV5-1 to TRBJ2-7, with 10 positions matching TRBD2. The CDR3 is 14 amino acids. V shed 3 bases and J 5 bases; nucleotides not matched to a gene: 5. Germline assignment: CDR1 SGHRS and CDR2 YFSETQ. The DNA of the CDR3 is TGCGCCAGCAGCTCGGGGACTAGCGCGCACGAGCAGTACTTC. Its translation: CASSSGTSAHEQYF.

This clonotype was seen at least ten times. V is TRBV12-3 or TRBV12-4 and J is TRBJ2-7; D remains unclear. Deletions cut 3 bases from V and 2 bases from J, with 8 bases between. The CDR3 contains 13 residues. DNA of the CDR3: TGTGCCAGCAGTTTTGCGAAGACCTACGAGCAGTACGTC. Residues: CASSFAKTYEQYV.

Many counts were recorded for this clonotype. The chain joins TRBV5-4 to TRBJ1-1, with unresolved D. The CDR3 is 13 amino acids. The V gene lost 4 bases and the J gene lost 1 base, with 8 bases spanning the gap. Germline V gene sequence: CDR1 SGHNT, CDR2 YYREEE (reference sequence). The CDR3 is CASSRWRNTEAFF. CDR3 nucleotide sequence: TGTGCCAGCAGCCGCTGGAGGAACACTGAAGCTTTCTTT.

The chain employs TRBV6-2 or TRBV6-3 and TRBJ2-7; 11 positions agree with TRBD2. The CDR3 runs 16 residues. After removal of 1 base from V and 1 base from J, the junction contained 3 bases not matched to a gene. CDR1 is MNHEY and CDR2 is SVGEGT in the germline V gene. The CDR3 is CASSYYTSGSSYEQYF. DNA of the CDR3: TGTGCCAGCAGTTACTATACTAGCGGGAGTTCCTACGAGCAGTACTTC.

This clonotype has at least ten counts. This rearrangement joins TRBV7-9 to TRBJ2-1; D is possibly TRBD2 (5 bases). Germline V CDR1 and CDR2: SEHNR, FQNEAQ (reference sequence). This CDR3 has 14 amino acids. Deletions cut 7 bases from V and 7 bases from J, with 17 bases between. The chain's CDR3 is CASKAGGLHNEQFF. The CDR3 nucleotides read TGTGCCAGCAAGGCGGGCGGGCTACATAATGAGCAGTTCTTC.

The chain combines TRBV7-2 with TRBJ2-5; no reliable D call. Germline V CDR1 and CDR2: SGHTA, FQGNSA. The V end lost 0 bases, the J end lost 5 bases, and 10 bases lay between the germline ends. The CDR3 sequence is 14 residues long. The CDR3 bases are TGTGCCAGCAGCTTAGCGCCCGGGTTTGAGACCCAGTACTTC. This gives the protein CASSLAPGFETQYF.

The chain combines TRBV5-1 with TRBJ2-2; TRBD1 is a possible D gene (5 bases). Trimming removed 5 bases from V and 0 bases from J, with 8 bases in between. This CDR3 has 14 residues. Germline V gene lookup returns CDR1 SGHRS and CDR2 YFSETQ. CDR3: CASRRQTNTGELFF. In DNA, the CDR3 is TGCGCCAGCAGACGACAGACGAACACCGGGGAGCTGTTTTTT.

This clonotype was picked up many times. The chain links TRBV24-1 to TRBJ2-3, with 7 bases aligning to TRBD2. The germline V gene encodes CDR1 KGHDR and CDR2 SFDVKD. V lost 4 bases, J lost 7 bases, and 7 bases stayed unmatched. The CDR3 length is 14 residues. CDR3 nucleotides: TGTGCCACCAGTGAAATGGCGGGAGTGAATACGCAGTATTTT. This translates into CATSEMAGVNTQYF.

There are many counts of this clonotype. Here the CDR3 DNA reads TGTGCCAGCAAGCCGGATAGTAGCCTCACGCAGTATTTT. This translates into CASKPDSSLTQYF. The chain carries TRBV12-3 or TRBV12-4 and TRBJ2-3; no clear D gene. Trimming shortened V by 7 bases and J by 9 bases, and 17 bases separated the two germline ends. The CDR3 runs 13 residues.

V and J are TRBV7-9 and TRBJ2-1; 8 bases agree with TRBD2. Germline V gene lookup returns CDR1 SEHNR and CDR2 FQNEAQ (reference sequence). Trimming at V came to 1 base and at J to 9 bases, leaving 5 bases not matched to a gene. The CDR3 contains 14 residues. Written as DNA, the CDR3 is TGTGCCAGCAGCTTAGAGCGGGAGAGGATTGAGCAGTTCTTC. Translated: CASSLERERIEQFF.

The chain links TRBV7-6 to TRBJ1-4; 9 bases fit TRBD1. CDR1 and CDR2 (germline): SGHVS, FNYEAQ. The CDR3 spans 14 residues. The ends lost 0 bases at V and 10 bases at J; junction bases unmatched: 3. The CDR3 region is CASSLAETGGKLFF. The DNA for the CDR3 is TGTGCCAGCAGCTTAGCGGAGACAGGGGGAAAACTGTTTTTT.

This clonotype was seen a few times. The gene calls are TRBV2 and TRBJ2-1, with D uncertain. CDR1 is SNHLY and CDR2 is FYNNEI in the germline V gene. With 1 base removed from V and 0 bases from J, the gap between germline ends came to 7 bases. This CDR3 region has 15 residues. The CDR3 loop reads CASSEDASSYNEQFF. Written as DNA, the CDR3 is TGTGCCAGCAGTGAAGATGCTAGCTCCTACAATGAGCAGTTCTTC.

The V and J genes are TRBV5-1 and TRBJ2-3; 12 bases line up with TRBD2. Unmatched junction bases numbered 9, after V lost 4 bases and J lost 3 bases. The CDR3 loop spans 17 amino acids. Germline V gene lookup returns CDR1 SGHRS and CDR2 YFSETQ. The CDR3, as DNA: TGCGCCAGCAGCGCTCGACTAGCGGGAGAGATAACAGATACGCAGTATTTT. The encoded protein is CASSARLAGEITDTQYF. The full variable domain, its missing parts supplied by reference TRBV5-1 and TRBJ2-3, is KAGVTQTPRYLIKTRGQQVTLSCSPISGHRSVSWYQQTPGQGLQFLFEYFSETQRNKGNFPGRFSGRQFSNSRSEMNVSTLELGDSALYLCASSARLAGEITDTQYFGPGTRLTVL.